This T cell receptor (beta chain) was sequenced for a study of T cell clonality in common variable immunodeficiency. Regarding the study as a whole: CVID subjects had higher TCRbeta clonality than healthy controls, most marked in about a third. Compared with controls, CVID subjects had fewer shared TCRbeta clones.

The germline CDR1 and CDR2 sequences are SGHTA and FQGNSA. The V end was cut by 5 bases, the J end by 5 bases, with 10 bases between. The CDR3 spans 13 residues. The data were produced by immunoSEQ multiplex PCR, yet TCRdb's version contains in-frame clones alone and is incomplete. Recorded here are about 52,000 clones, with no singletons, and the ten leading clones hold approximately 1.9%. This clone was recorded at least ten times. Its specificity is not known. The read terminates 3 residues before the CDR3 end, so the remaining end is supplied by the germline J gene. Sample: peripheral blood mononuclear cells. V usage is TRBV7-2 and J usage is TRBJ1-5, with D unresolved. This sequence originates from a person aged 18 to 70 in good health. Incomplete CDR3 DNA: TGTGCCAGCAGCCTAAGGCAGGATCAGCCC. The encoded protein is CASSLRQDQP. The CDR3, in full, reads CASSLRQDQPQHF.